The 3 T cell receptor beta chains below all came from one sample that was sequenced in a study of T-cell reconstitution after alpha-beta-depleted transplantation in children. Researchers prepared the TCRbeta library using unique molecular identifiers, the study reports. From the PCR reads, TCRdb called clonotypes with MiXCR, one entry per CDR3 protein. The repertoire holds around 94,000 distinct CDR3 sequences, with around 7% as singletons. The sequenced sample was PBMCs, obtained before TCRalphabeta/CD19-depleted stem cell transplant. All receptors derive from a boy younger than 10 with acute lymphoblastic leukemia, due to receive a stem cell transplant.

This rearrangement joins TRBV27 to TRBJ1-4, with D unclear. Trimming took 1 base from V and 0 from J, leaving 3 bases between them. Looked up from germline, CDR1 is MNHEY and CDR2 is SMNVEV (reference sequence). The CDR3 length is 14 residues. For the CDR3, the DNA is TGTGCCAGCAGTTTATTTTCAACTAATGAAAAACTGTTTTTT. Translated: CASSLFSTNEKLFF.

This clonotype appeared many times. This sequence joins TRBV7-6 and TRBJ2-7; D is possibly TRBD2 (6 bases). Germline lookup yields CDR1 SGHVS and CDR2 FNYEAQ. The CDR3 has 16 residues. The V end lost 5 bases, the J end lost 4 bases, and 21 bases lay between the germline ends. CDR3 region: CASSLRSPGVGYEQYF. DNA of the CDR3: TGTGCCAGCAGCCTCCGAAGCCCGGGGGTGGGATACGAGCAGTACTTC.

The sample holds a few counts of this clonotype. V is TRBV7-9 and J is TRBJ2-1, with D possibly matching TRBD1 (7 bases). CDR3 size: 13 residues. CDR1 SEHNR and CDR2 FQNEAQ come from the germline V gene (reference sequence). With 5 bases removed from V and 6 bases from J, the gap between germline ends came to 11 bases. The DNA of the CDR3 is TGTGCCAGCAGCCGGCGGGACAGCAATGAGCAGTTCTTC. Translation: CASSRRDSNEQFF.